This TCR beta chain appears in the sequencing data of a study of regulatory T cells in long-lasting Graves disease (dated by TCRdb to 2020 to 2023). For the study in its entirety: Newly diagnosed Graves' disease patients had taken antithyroid drugs for less than 3 months. The study took place in China and was registered as a clinical trial. This study used TCR sequencing and RNA sequencing of peripheral blood to compare persistent Graves' disease patients against newly diagnosed Graves' disease patients. A total of 33 samples underwent TCR sequencing, from some 13 patients with persistent Graves' disease and some 20 patients with newly diagnosed Graves' disease. Beyond this particular receptor, the publication reports: The study examined only peripheral blood because the primary lesion, thyroid tissue, could not be accessed. Preferential use of TRBV28, TRBJ1-2 and TRBJ2-5 was observed in persistent disease, whereas TRBV20-1 and TRBJ2-1 were favored in newly diagnosed disease. Lower TCR Shannon entropy and fewer highly expanded clones were observed in persistent Graves' disease patients than in newly diagnosed patients, which suggested clonal expansion. More public clonotypes were shared among persistent patients (fewer than 3,000) than among newly diagnosed patients (966). Sequencing and analysis were restricted to the TCR beta chain. The authors acknowledged the small sample size as a limitation that may reduce accuracy.

The time point label of this sample denotes: newly diagnosed GD, antithyroid drugs for less than 3 months. For both TCR sequencing and RNA sequencing, RNA was extracted from PBMCs in TRIzol. The diagnosis of Graves' disease followed American Thyroid Association guidelines. Patients for the study were recruited at an endocrinology department in Xi'an, China. From each patient, approximately 9 milliliters of peripheral blood was collected into an EDTA anticoagulant tube. Ficoll Paque Plus density gradient separation was used to isolate PBMCs, and no further T cell sorting was performed. RNA quality was checked with an Agilent 2100 Bioanalyzer and agarose gel, and concentration with a NanoDrop 2000. For CDR1 and CDR2, the germline V gene lists SGHTA and FQGTGA. V is cut by 2 bases and J by 4 bases, and the space between the germline ends is 14 bases. Spanning cysteine to phenylalanine, the CDR3 consists of 16 amino acids. Only the CDR3 region is kept as DNA, spanning 48 bases read in frame from base 1.

Library preparation employed multiplex PCR. Sequencing was performed on an Illumina HiSeq 4000. iRepertoire HTBI primers and Arm-PCR amplification of CDR3 regions were used to construct TCR beta libraries. Before sequencing, the PCR products went through gel purification. The published analysis was carried out like this. A total of roughly 58 TRBV and some 15 TRBJ segments were identified across samples and were used for gene usage analysis of CDR3 amino acid clonotypes. Filtered high-quality paired reads were merged into contigs using COPE and FqMerger. BLAST was used to align contigs to the IMGT TRBV, TRBD and TRBJ reference genes, and CDR3 was defined following IMGT. Any clonotype with a frequency above 0.1% was counted as a highly expanded clone. Shannon entropy served as the measure of repertoire diversity, while the Gini coefficient captured V-J evenness. Clonotypes shared by more than one individual were considered public. The public reads were quality trimmed at Q25 with fastp and then assembled into clones with MiXCR by TCRdb, keeping productive beta chains. One record per CDR3 amino acid sequence lists the most common genes and DNA. The V and J calls, along with clone size, are taken from TCRdb and not from the paper's own processing. The table for this sample lists 400,000 to 500,000 distinct CDR3 sequences; 12% to 15% of them were counted only once. Of the sample, approximately 17% falls within the top ten clones.

This clonotype has a handful of counts. Its recognized antigen is unknown. Nothing much larger sits one base from this clone, and base qualities are not available. The sample was also reused in another study, on T cells in Graves' hyperthyroidism and ophthalmopathy. Drawing on the second study: Stable Graves' hyperthyroidism was defined as the absence of progression to ophthalmopathy over 18 months of follow-up. Hyperthyroidism patients were aged 18 to 65 years and newly diagnosed, with disease duration of less than 2 months. Any patient with an uncontrolled infection, another autoimmune disease, pregnancy or lactation was excluded. Diagnoses relied on clinical symptoms, serum thyroxine and TRAb, thyroid ultrasound and orbital computed tomography. For the first round of RT-PCR on the TCR CDR3, the HTBI primer set was used together with the Qiagen OneStep RT-PCR kit. Most expanded thyroid clonotypes (frequency above 0.001) were also detected in blood, a finding suggesting that blood repertoires may reflect thyroid immune responses. A model built on a 13 V-J signature distinguished ophthalmopathy from stable hyperthyroidism, reaching roughly 88% sensitivity and around 81% specificity in cross-validation and 80%/75% in testing. In validation, progression to ophthalmopathy was predicted by the model with nearly 71% sensitivity and roughly 72% specificity, a median of about 6 months before onset. To identify distinguishing TCR V-J signatures, a discovery cohort of about 100 patients was used, comprising 43 with Graves' ophthalmopathy and around 57 with stable Graves' hyperthyroidism. Prospective prediction of ophthalmopathy was tested in an independent validation cohort consisting of some 19 hyperthyroidism patients and some 16 patients who later progressed to ophthalmopathy. The roughly 100 discovery patients were randomly divided into training and test sets at a 7:3 ratio. The study also compared thyroid tissue and blood T-cell repertoires from roughly 6 Graves' hyperthyroidism patients. Following sampling, methimazole starting at 30 mg daily was given to hyperthyroidism patients, and high-dose intravenous methylprednisolone was given to ophthalmopathy patients. Libraries were constructed in a second round of multiplex PCR, after which size selection and purification were performed. Paired-end sequencing of the libraries was performed with 100 bp reads on an Illumina HiSeq2000. SOAPnuke was used to process the raw data, with reads discarded if the reads contained adapters or uncalled bases, had a mean Phred below 15, or lacked an exact constant-primer or identifier match. COPE v1.2.5 was used to merge high-quality paired reads, and clonotypes were defined as unique nucleotide sequences. Clonotypes were aligned to IMGT TRBV, TRBD and TRBJ reference segments using MiTCR v1.1. The analysis included only V-J combinations with a frequency above 0.0001, which together covered around 99% of the repertoires. A TCS score was defined as the ratio between F50 (clonal expansion) and ExV (chaos), using BLOSUM62-based TCRdist between CDR3 peptides within each V-J. Welch's t-statistics and random forest reduced fewer than 600 V-J features to fewer than 15, which were used in a naive Bayes classifier (R e1071). Sample size was not statistically predetermined, and investigators were not blinded to group allocation. The paper reports TCR Vbeta CDR3 sequencing of roughly 140 peripheral blood samples: under 45 ophthalmopathy, about 75 hyperthyroidism and around 17 progressor patients.

This chain is built from TRBV7-3 and TRBJ2-2; the D call is possibly TRBD1 or TRBD2, each sharing 5 bases. Sequenced here: peripheral blood mononuclear cells (PBMCs), sampled at new diagnosis, from a patient treated with antithyroid drugs. This TCR came from a woman between 50 and 59 years old with Graves disease. Donor details come from another sample of the same person, matched by shared clones. The bases are TGTGCCAGCAGCTTAGATTCCGGGACCCTCACCGGGGAGCTGTTTTTT. Its amino acids are CASSLDSGTLTGELFF.